Below are 25 T cell receptor beta chains sequenced from a single sample in a study of blood T cell repertoires in COVID-19. Here immunoSEQ multiplex PCR was the method, and the copy in TCRdb shows in-frame clones only, minus some. This table has about 350,000 clones, more than 85% appearing once. The sequenced sample consisted of PBMCs or T cells enriched from blood (not recorded which). Receptors originate from a woman in her twenties or thirties who had recovered from COVID-19.

This rearrangement joins TRBV3-1 (or the pseudogene TRBV3-2) to TRBJ1-3; D uncertain. Germline loops: CDR1 LGHDT, CDR2 YNNKEL (reference sequence). The CDR3 totals 15 residues. The V and J ends lost 4 bases and 0 bases respectively, with 10 bases between them. CDR3 in DNA: TGTGCCAGCAGCCGTGACACAAACTCTGGAAACACCATATATTTT. Its protein is CASSRDTNSGNTIYF.

The rearrangement joins TRBV5-1 to TRBJ2-1, with 11 positions matching TRBD2. CDR3 length equals 15 residues. Germline V gives CDR1 SGHRS, CDR2 YFSETQ. V was pared by 5 bases and J by 10 bases, with 11 bases of the junction left unmatched. The CDR3 nucleotides are TGCGCCAGCAGAACCGGGACTAGCGGCCCCAGGGAGCAGTTCTTC. The encoded protein is CASRTGTSGPREQFF.

The chain employs TRBV7-8 and TRBJ1-5; the match to TRBD1 covers 10 bases. Trimming removed 4 bases from V and 1 base from J; junction bases left unmatched: 4. The germline CDR1 and CDR2 sequences are SGHVS and FQNEAQ. The CDR3 spans 16 residues. The CDR3 loop reads CASSYGTGVSNQPQHF. The DNA for the CDR3 is TGTGCCAGCAGCTACGGGACAGGGGTAAGCAATCAGCCCCAGCATTTT.

The chain joins TRBV2 to TRBJ1-6, with D unresolved. The CDR3 loop spans 15 amino acids. The germline V and J ends were trimmed by 6 bases and 0 bases, with 9 bases remaining between them. Germline values: CDR1 SNHLY, CDR2 FYNNEI. CDR3 loop: CASRPISSYNSPLHF. CDR3 bases: TGTGCCAGCAGACCTATAAGCTCCTATAATTCACCCCTCCACTTT.

This clone was counted a few times. The rearrangement joins TRBV12-3 or TRBV12-4 to TRBJ1-2, with D hard to call. Trimming removed 1 base at V and 7 bases at J, with 10 bases between. The CDR3 is made up of 13 amino acids. The CDR3 sequence: CASSLGRTIGYTF. The CDR3 DNA is TGTGCCAGCAGTTTAGGACGAACTATTGGCTACACCTTC.

The chain combines TRBV5-4 with TRBJ1-2; 9 bases line up with TRBD1. V dropped 4 bases and J dropped 6; count of bases not matched to a gene: 7. The CDR3 runs to 14 residues. In germline, CDR1 is SGHNT, CDR2 YYREEE (reference sequence). DNA for the CDR3: TGTGCCAGCAGCATAGGACAGGGGACGGATGGCTACACCTTC. Protein: CASSIGQGTDGYTF. The full variable domain, with the rest looked up from reference TRBV5-4 and TRBJ1-2, is ETGVTQSPTHLIKTRGQQVTLRCSSQSGHNTVSWYQQALGQGPQFIFQYYREEENGRGNFPPRFSGLQFPNYSSELNVNALELDDSALYLCASSIGQGTDGYTFGSGTRLTVV.

The V and J genes are TRBV19 and TRBJ1-2; possible D gene TRBD1, 5 bases. This CDR3 has 13 residues. In germline, CDR1 is LNHDA, CDR2 SQIVND (reference sequence). V lost 3 bases, J lost 8 bases, and 13 bases lay in between. The CDR3 nucleotides are TGTGCCAGTAGTATCGTCGGGGGTTTGGGCTACACCTTC. Protein sequence: CASSIVGGLGYTF. The variable domain in full, with the rest retrieved from reference TRBV19 and TRBJ1-2, is DGGITQSPKYLFRKEGQNVTLSCEQNLNHDAMYWYRQDPGQGLRLIYYSQIVNDFQKGDIAEGYSVSREKKESFPLTVTSAQKNPTAFYLCASSIVGGLGYTFGSGTRLTVV.

The rearrangement joins TRBV19 to TRBJ2-7; 8 nucleotides agree with TRBD1. CDR1 is LNHDA and CDR2 is SQIVND in the germline V gene (reference sequence). V shed 1 base and J 6 bases; nucleotides not matched to a gene: 8. This CDR3 comprises 15 residues. The CDR3 DNA reads as TGTGCCAGTAGTATAGGAGGGACAGGTCTCGGCGAGCAGTACTTC. It specifies CASSIGGTGLGEQYF.

The chain combines TRBV30 with TRBJ2-1; 10 nucleotides match TRBD1. After removal of 4 bases from V and 10 bases from J, the junction contained 13 bases not matched to a gene. Germline CDR1 and CDR2: GTSNPN and SVGIG (reference sequence). This CDR3 contains 15 residues. CDR3 DNA: TGTGCCTGGACCGAAACCGGGACAGGGGTGGACGAGCAGTTCTTC. Its protein product is CAWTETGTGVDEQFF.

The V call is TRBV28, the J call TRBJ2-6, with D unresolved. The V end lost 5 bases, the J end lost 3 bases, and 5 bases lay between the germline ends. Germline V gives CDR1 MDHEN, CDR2 SYDVKM. This CDR3 has 13 residues. DNA of the CDR3: TGTGCCAGCAGTATTAGTGGGGCCAACGTCCTGACTTTC. It encodes CASSISGANVLTF.

The V call is TRBV18, the J call TRBJ2-2; D unclear. The CDR3 has 11 amino acids. The ends were cut back, 8 bases at V and 2 bases at J, with 3 bases in the middle. Per germline, CDR1 KGHSH and CDR2 LQKENI. The CDR3 coding sequence is TGTGCCAGCCAAAACACCGGGGAGCTGTTTTTT. This encodes CASQNTGELFF. The whole variable domain, filled in from reference TRBV18 and TRBJ2-2, reads NAGVMQNPRHLVRRRGQEARLRCSPMKGHSHVYWYRQLPEEGLKFMVYLQKENIIDESGMPKERFSAEFPKEGPSILRIQQVVRGDSAAYFCASQNTGELFFGEGSRLTVL.

This chain links TRBV3-1 (or the pseudogene TRBV3-2) with TRBJ2-5; 7 bases agree with TRBD1. Per the germline V gene, CDR1 is LGHDT and CDR2 is YNNKEL (reference sequence). CDR3 length: 13 residues. J gave up 4 bases and V 4 bases, and 3 bases lay outside the gene matches. DNA for the CDR3: TGTGCCAGCAGCCCCTACAGGGGAGAGACCCAGTACTTC. Protein sequence: CASSPYRGETQYF.

DNA for the CDR3: TGTGCCAGTGGGACCTGGGGACAGGGTAGTTCCTACAATGAGCAGTTCTTC. It codes for CASGTWGQGSSYNEQFF. The chain links TRBV7-9 to TRBJ2-1, with 9 nucleotides matching TRBD1. J lost 1 base, V lost 9 bases, and 13 bases had no gene match. The CDR3 totals 17 residues. Germline CDR1 is SEHNR and CDR2 is FQNEAQ (reference sequence).

V gene TRBV10-3 combines with J gene TRBJ2-3, with 14 bases fitting TRBD2. The V gene's germline CDR1 is ENHRY and CDR2 SYGVKD. This CDR3 comprises 20 residues. J lost 2 bases, V lost 3 bases, and 13 bases had no gene match. The CDR3 DNA is TGTGCCATCAGTGACCGGACTAGCGGGGGGTCCGCGGCAGACACAGATACGCAGTATTTT. This encodes CAISDRTSGGSAADTDTQYF.

The chain has TRBV5-6 and TRBJ1-1; D is perhaps TRBD1 (5 bases). This CDR3 is 14 amino acids long. The V gene lost 2 bases and the J gene lost 4 bases, with 12 bases spanning the gap. Per the germline V gene, CDR1 is SGHDT and CDR2 is YYEEEE. The DNA for the CDR3 is TGTGCCAGCAGCTTCCGGGGGTTGAGCACTGAAGCTTTCTTT. Translated, it gives CASSFRGLSTEAFF.

The rearrangement joins TRBV4-3 to TRBJ2-3; 9 positions match TRBD2. Germline CDR1 LGHNA, CDR2 YSLEER. CDR3 length equals 14 residues. V gave up 6 bases and J gave up 6 bases; unmatched junction bases: 7. The CDR3 DNA sequence: TGCGCCAGCAGTCTGACTAGCGGCTTGGATACGCAGTATTTT. It encodes CASSLTSGLDTQYF.

The rearrangement links TRBV15 to TRBJ2-7; a possible D gene is TRBD2 (5 bases). The V gene's germline CDR1 is LNHNV and CDR2 YYDKDF (reference sequence). The CDR3 extends over 15 amino acids. V was trimmed by 3 bases and J by 0 bases, leaving 12 bases between them. CDR3 loop: CATSSPSGFSYEQYF. For the CDR3, the DNA is TGTGCCACCAGCAGCCCAAGCGGTTTCTCCTACGAGCAGTACTTC.

The CDR3 here is CASSPRTGTAQPQHF. The CDR3 region has the DNA TGTGCCAGCAGTCCCCGGACAGGGACGGCTCAGCCCCAGCATTTT. This chain uses TRBV27 with TRBJ1-5, with 8 bases matching TRBD1. The CDR3 has 15 amino acids. In germline, CDR1 is MNHEY, CDR2 SMNVEV (reference sequence). The V gene end was trimmed by 5 bases and the J gene end by 6 bases; junction bases not matched to a gene: 9.

V gene TRBV5-1 combines with J gene TRBJ2-5; a weak D match, TRBD2 (6 bases). V shed 0 bases and J shed 5 bases, with 14 bases lying between them. Germline CDR1 SGHRS, CDR2 YFSETQ. The CDR3 has 15 residues. The CDR3 DNA reads TGCGCCAGCAGCTTGGCTTTGGGGGGTGTGGAGACCCAGTACTTC. This codes for CASSLALGGVETQYF.

The chain carries TRBV2 and TRBJ2-3; 11 bases map to TRBD2. After removal of 3 bases from V and 9 bases from J, the junction contained 8 bases not matched to a gene. CDR1 and CDR2 from the germline V gene are SNHLY and FYNNEI. The CDR3 has 15 amino acids. The DNA for the CDR3 is TGTGCCAGCAGTGAGACTAGCGGGGTAAGGGGGACGCAGTATTTT. Amino acids: CASSETSGVRGTQYF. Variable domain in full (rest from reference TRBV2 and TRBJ2-3): EPEVTQTPSHQVTQMGQEVILRCVPISNHLYFYWYRQILGQKVEFLVSFYNNEISEKSEIFDDQFSVERPDGSNFTLKIRSTKLEDSAMYFCASSETSGVRGTQYFGPGTRLTVL.

The V and J genes are TRBV28 and TRBJ1-5; D remains unclear. The CDR3 extends over 12 amino acids. Germline CDR1 MDHEN, CDR2 SYDVKM. The V end lost 4 bases, the J end lost 8 bases, and 9 bases lay between the germline ends. The CDR3 loop is CASSSAFKPQHF. DNA of the CDR3: TGTGCCAGCAGTTCCGCGTTTAAGCCCCAGCATTTT.

The gene calls are TRBV18 and TRBJ1-2, with TRBD1 identical over 8 bases. The CDR3 consists of 17 residues. V shed 1 base and J 4 bases; nucleotides not matched to a gene: 11. Germline CDR1 reads KGHSH; CDR2 reads LQKENI. CDR3 sequence reads: CASSPRLQQGGRYGYTF. The CDR3 DNA reads as TGTGCCAGCTCACCACGATTACAACAGGGGGGTCGCTATGGCTACACCTTC.

The chain couples TRBV7-8 to TRBJ1-5, with a tentative D call TRBD1 (5 bases). The V and J ends lost 4 bases and 2 bases respectively, with 15 bases between them. The length of the CDR3 is 16 residues. The V gene's germline CDR1 is SGHVS and CDR2 FQNEAQ. CDR3 coding DNA: TGTGCCAGCAGCTCAAGTCATCGGGGGGGCAATCAGCCCCAGCATTTT. It specifies CASSSSHRGGNQPQHF.

The rearrangement links TRBV11-3 to TRBJ2-1; D unresolved. Trimming pared 2 bases from V and 1 base from J, leaving 9 bases between. This CDR3 is 15 amino acids long. CDR1 SGHNT and CDR2 YENEEA come from the germline V gene. CDR3: CASSLIPVSYNEQFF. The CDR3 bases are TGTGCCAGCAGCTTAATTCCAGTTTCCTACAATGAGCAGTTCTTC. The full variable domain, its missing parts supplied by reference TRBV11-3 and TRBJ2-1, is EAGVVQSPRYKIIEKKQPVAFWCNPISGHNTLYWYLQNLGQGPELLIRYENEEAVDDSQLPKDRFSAERLKGVDSTLKIQPAELGDSAVYLCASSLIPVSYNEQFFGPGTRLTVL.

V and J are TRBV19 and TRBJ1-2; TRBD1 matches at 8 bases. With 4 bases clipped from V and 5 bases from J, the junction kept 9 bases outside the gene matches. Germline V gene data show CDR1 as LNHDA and CDR2 as SQIVND (reference sequence). The CDR3 has 15 amino acids. CDR3 residues: CASSTRTGSDYGYTF. The CDR3 nucleotides are TGTGCCAGTAGTACCCGGACAGGGAGCGATTATGGCTACACCTTC.